The 31 T cell receptor beta chains in this list originate from one sample, sequenced in a study of blood T cells in healthy people across ages. A J-beta primer mix and a sample-barcoded 5' primer were used in a second PCR of about 6 to 12 cycles. TCRdb independently ran MiXCR on the 5' RACE reads; one entry per CDR3 protein. The sample consists of roughly 800,000 distinct CDR3 sequences, approximately 25% of them appearing once. A further study also used this sample, focusing on T cells of mothers and their children.

Sequenced: blood. The receptors were sampled from a boy younger than 18 in good health.

The chain employs TRBV6-1 and TRBJ2-7, with 7 bases matching TRBD2. In germline, CDR1 is MNHNS, CDR2 SASEGT. The CDR3 runs 15 residues. J lost 2 bases, V lost 7 bases, and 11 bases had no gene match. The DNA for the CDR3 is TGTGCCAGCATAGGGTGGGAGCGGGGAGCCTACGAGCAGTACTTC. Translating gives CASIGWERGAYEQYF.

This clonotype was detected only once. The CDR3 nucleotides are TGCGCCAGCAGCTTGGTCGGGGGGAACAATGAGCAGTTCTTC. Its protein product is CASSLVGGNNEQFF. The chain recombines TRBV5-1 with TRBJ2-1; 7 bases agree with TRBD2. With V trimmed by 0 bases and J by 5 bases, 2 bases remained unmatched. The germline CDR1 and CDR2 sequences are SGHRS and YFSETQ. CDR3 size: 14 residues.

The V and J genes are TRBV7-2 and TRBJ1-4; D unclear. Germline CDR1 is SGHTA and CDR2 is FQGNSA. Trimming took off 0 bases at V and 8 bases at J, with 7 bases between the two ends. This CDR3 region has 13 residues. The CDR3 loop reads CASSLASREKLFF. The CDR3 DNA follows: TGTGCCAGCAGCTTAGCCTCACGGGAAAAACTGTTTTTT.

The sample holds many counts of this clonotype. The chain combines TRBV9 with TRBJ1-4; 9 bases are a match to TRBD1. Germline loops: CDR1 SGDLS, CDR2 YYNGEE. The junction had 5 bases not matched to a gene; V was cut back by 3 bases and J by 5 bases. CDR3 length: 15 amino acids. CDR3 bases: TGTGCCAGCAGCGGTGCCGGGACAGGGAATGAAAAACTGTTTTTT. Protein sequence: CASSGAGTGNEKLFF.

The CDR3 reads CASSLWWGDSNTEAFF. The CDR3 DNA reads as TGTGCCAGCAGTTTATGGTGGGGCGACTCCAACACTGAAGCTTTCTTT. This sequence joins TRBV27 and TRBJ1-1; a possible D gene is TRBD1 (5 bases). Germline-derived CDR1 and CDR2 are MNHEY and SMNVEV (reference sequence). The CDR3 runs to 16 residues. Trimming stripped 1 base from V and 2 bases from J, with 14 bases between.

The chain links TRBV20-1 to TRBJ2-5; D gene uncertain. CDR3 length: 11 amino acids. V was trimmed by 3 bases and J by 4 bases, leaving 6 bases between them. Germline lookup yields CDR1 DFQATT and CDR2 SNEGSKA (reference sequence). The CDR3 DNA reads as TGCAGTGCTAGCCTACCAGAGACCCAGTACTTC. This translates into CSASLPETQYF.

The V and J genes are TRBV14 and TRBJ2-1; a weak D match, TRBD2 (6 bases). Germline lookup yields CDR1 SGHDN and CDR2 FVKESK. The ends were cut back, 7 bases at V and 7 bases at J, with 20 bases in the middle. The CDR3 spans 15 residues. CDR3 amino acids: CASKTDQGGVNEQFF. In DNA, the CDR3 is TGTGCCAGCAAGACAGACCAGGGCGGGGTGAATGAGCAGTTCTTC.

This clonotype was counted between two and nine times. The chain links TRBV29-1 to TRBJ2-5; 7 nucleotides match TRBD1. The CDR3 extends over 14 amino acids. After removal of 4 bases from V and 6 bases from J, the junction contained 11 bases not matched to a gene. Germline V gene data show CDR1 as SQVTM and CDR2 as ANQGSEA. CDR3 sequence (DNA): TGCAGCGTTGGACCTGGGACAGCGAAAAAGACCCAGTACTTC. This sequence encodes CSVGPGTAKKTQYF. Full variable domain (outside the CDR3, taken from reference TRBV29-1 and TRBJ2-5): SAVISQKPSRDICQRGTSLTIQCQVDSQVTMMFWYRQQPGQSLTLIATANQGSEATYESGFVIDKFPISRPNLTFSTLTVSNMSPEDSSIYLCSVGPGTAKKTQYFGPGTRLLVL.

The genes are TRBV7-2 and TRBJ2-7; 9 nucleotides line up with TRBD2. The trim removed 1 base at V and 0 bases at J, leaving 4 bases unmatched. CDR1 SGHTA and CDR2 FQGNSA come from the germline V gene. This CDR3 has 16 residues. CDR3 sequence: CASSLVSGGSSYEQYF. The DNA for the CDR3 is TGTGCCAGCAGCTTAGTGAGCGGGGGGAGCTCCTACGAGCAGTACTTC.

The CDR3 protein is CASGDNRVRELFF. The CDR3 DNA sequence: TGTGCCAGCGGGGATAACAGGGTCCGGGAGCTGTTTTTT. The rearrangement joins TRBV6-1 to TRBJ2-2; TRBD1 might be the D (6 bases). The CDR3 totals 13 residues. The germline gives CDR1 MNHNS, CDR2 SASEGT. The V end was cut by 8 bases, the J end by 9 bases, with 16 bases between.

This sequence joins TRBV2 and TRBJ2-5, with no clear D. The CDR3 length is 15 residues. Looked up from germline, CDR1 is SNHLY and CDR2 is FYNNEI. V was clipped by 3 bases and J by 2 bases, with 13 bases between them. This CDR3 reads CASSDTITEQETQYF. CDR3 sequence (DNA): TGTGCCAGCAGTGACACTATCACCGAGCAAGAGACCCAGTACTTC.

This clonotype was counted between two and nine times. This chain joins TRBV20-1 and TRBJ1-3; unclear D gene. V was clipped by 6 bases and J by 0 bases, with 9 bases between them. In germline, CDR1 is DFQATT, CDR2 SNEGSKA (reference sequence). The CDR3 length is 13 residues. The CDR3 loop reads CSAKRGSGNTIYF. The CDR3 DNA reads as TGCAGTGCCAAGCGGGGCTCTGGAAACACCATATATTTT.

This clonotype was recorded a few times. The V and J genes are TRBV5-1 and TRBJ1-1, with D possibly TRBD1 on 5 matching bases. There are 14 residues in the CDR3. V was clipped by 6 bases and J by 0 bases, with 12 bases between them. Germline loops: CDR1 SGHRS, CDR2 YFSETQ. This chain's CDR3 is CASTPGRMNTEAFF. In DNA, the CDR3 is TGCGCCAGCACCCCGGGACGGATGAACACTGAAGCTTTCTTT.

The chain employs TRBV3-1 and TRBJ1-6, with TRBD1 matching over 9 bases. This CDR3 is 16 amino acids long. V lost 0 bases to trimming and J lost 9 bases; unmatched junction nucleotides: 6. Germline loops: CDR1 LGHDT, CDR2 YNNKEL (reference sequence). The CDR3 here is CASSQDGTGGRSPLHF. The DNA for the CDR3 is TGTGCCAGCAGCCAAGATGGTACAGGGGGCCGTTCACCCCTCCACTTT. Variable domain in full (rest from reference TRBV3-1 and TRBJ1-6): DTAVSQTPKYLVTQMGNDKSIKCEQNLGHDTMYWYKQDSKKFLKIMFSYNNKELIINETVPNRFSPKSPDKAHLNLHINSLELGDSAVYFCASSQDGTGGRSPLHFGNGTRLTVT.

The gene calls are TRBV29-1 and TRBJ2-7; D gene ambiguous. The CDR3 consists of 13 residues. Per the germline V gene, CDR1 is SQVTM and CDR2 is ANQGSEA. The V end lost 4 bases, the J end lost 0 bases, and 10 bases lay between the germline ends. The CDR3 loop reads CSVAGRNSYEQYF. The DNA for the CDR3 is TGCAGCGTTGCCGGCCGAAACTCCTACGAGCAGTACTTC.

The rearrangement links TRBV15 to TRBJ2-3, with 7 bases lining up with TRBD2. The CDR3 extends over 15 amino acids. The junction had 7 bases not matched to a gene; V was cut back by 3 bases and J by 4 bases. Germline-derived CDR1 and CDR2 are LNHNV and YYDKDF (reference sequence). In DNA form, the CDR3 reads TGTGCCACCAGCAGGGCGGGAGCGGAGGCAGATACGCAGTATTTT. Translating it yields CATSRAGAEADTQYF.

Details on this clonotype: A read error may produce the germline difference seen at one junction end. This chain joins TRBV2 and TRBJ2-5; a possible D gene is TRBD1 (6 bases). The length of the CDR3 is 15 residues. The germline gives CDR1 SNHLY, CDR2 FYNNEI. In DNA form, the CDR3 reads TGTGCCAGCAGTGAACTGACAGGTGTCCAAGAGATCCAGTACTTC. This translates into CASSELTGVQEIQYF.

The V call is TRBV28, the J call TRBJ2-5; the D is unclear. Germline loops: CDR1 MDHEN, CDR2 SYDVKM. CDR3 length equals 15 residues. V dropped 5 bases and J dropped 2 bases, with 15 bases sitting between them. The CDR3 sequence: CASSKGGRVQETQYF. CDR3 bases: TGTGCCAGCAGTAAGGGCGGTAGGGTTCAAGAGACCCAGTACTTC.

The chain links TRBV4-1 to TRBJ2-1; no definite D call. The CDR3 covers 13 residues. Germline assignment: CDR1 MGHRA and CDR2 YSYEKL. V was pared by 2 bases and J by 4 bases, with 6 bases between. The CDR3 DNA sequence: TGCGCCAGCAGCCAAATCGGGTACAATGAGCAGTTCTTC. It translates to CASSQIGYNEQFF.

The J gene is TRBJ2-1, the V gene TRBV20-1; TRBD2 is a possible D gene (7 bases). The CDR3 has 18 amino acids. Trimming cost V 6 bases and J 3 bases, with 27 bases left between them. The germline gives CDR1 DFQATT, CDR2 SNEGSKA (reference sequence). The CDR3 nucleotides read TGCAGTGCCACTCGCCCTGGTCTAGCGGACAGAGGCTACAATGAGCAGTTCTTC. This encodes CSATRPGLADRGYNEQFF.

This clonotype was recorded a few times. The chain employs TRBV29-1 and TRBJ1-4; 7 bases map to TRBD1. The CDR3 has 14 amino acids. Germline CDR1 is SQVTM and CDR2 is ANQGSEA. Trimming removed 4 bases from V and 5 bases from J; junction bases left unmatched: 7. In nucleotides, the CDR3 is TGCAGCGTTGGGGCGGGACAGTCAAATGAAAAACTGTTTTTT. This codes for CSVGAGQSNEKLFF.

This chain connects TRBV19 to TRBJ2-2; possible D gene TRBD1, 6 bases. This CDR3 spans 12 amino acids. Germline-derived CDR1 and CDR2 are LNHDA and SQIVND (reference sequence). The ends were cut back, 9 bases at V and 5 bases at J, with 10 bases in the middle. The CDR3 sequence: CASYRETGELFF. In DNA, the CDR3 is TGTGCCAGCTACAGGGAAACCGGGGAGCTGTTTTTT.

The rearrangement joins TRBV6-2 or TRBV6-3 to TRBJ2-7; D remains ambiguous. The ends were cut back, 2 bases at V and 5 bases at J, with 7 bases in the middle. The CDR3 loop spans 12 amino acids. Germline loops: CDR1 MNHEY, CDR2 SVGEGT. CDR3: CASSYRAHEQYF. The CDR3 DNA is TGTGCCAGCAGTTACAGGGCCCACGAGCAGTACTTC.

The rearrangement links TRBV6-1 to TRBJ2-4, with D possibly matching TRBD1 (6 bases). The CDR3 spans 15 residues. Germline values: CDR1 MNHNS, CDR2 SASEGT. Trimming pared 4 bases from V and 6 bases from J, leaving 16 bases between. In DNA form, the CDR3 reads TGTGCCAGCAGTGCAGGGGTTACTGAAGGAAACATTCAGTACTTC. This encodes CASSAGVTEGNIQYF.

This clonotype was found a few times. The genes are TRBV29-1 and TRBJ1-1, with D unresolved. Germline CDR1 SQVTM, CDR2 ANQGSEA. This CDR3 has 13 residues. V lost 4 bases to trimming and J lost 0 bases, with 9 bases between them. The CDR3 here is CSVGGNMNTEAFF. In DNA, the CDR3 is TGCAGCGTTGGAGGGAACATGAACACTGAAGCTTTCTTT.

This clonotype was seen a single time. The CDR3 spells CSVEERGKNEKLFF. In DNA form, the CDR3 reads TGCAGCGTTGAAGAACGCGGCAAGAATGAAAAACTGTTTTTT. This chain links TRBV29-1 with TRBJ1-4; D is ambiguous. The CDR3 totals 14 residues. Trimming stripped 0 bases from V and 5 bases from J, with 10 bases between. Looked up from germline, CDR1 is SQVTM and CDR2 is ANQGSEA.

Regarding this clonotype: Given the absence of the conserved phenylalanine or tryptophan at the CDR3 end, a read error is likely. The rearrangement joins TRBV28 to TRBJ2-5; 11 bases are shared with TRBD2. This CDR3 spans 17 amino acids. Trimming cost V 5 bases and J 5 bases; bases outside gene matches: 13. CDR1 is MDHEN and CDR2 is SYDVKM in the germline V gene. CDR3 sequence reads: CASSPGLAEPRKETQYL. DNA of the CDR3: TGTGCCAGCAGTCCGGGACTAGCGGAACCAAGGAAGGAGACCCAGTACCTC.

This chain joins TRBV7-9 and TRBJ2-4; 10 nucleotides align to TRBD2. The germline gives CDR1 SEHNR, CDR2 FQNEAQ (reference sequence). V gave up 5 bases and J gave up 2 bases; unmatched junction bases: 9. The CDR3 is 17 amino acids. CDR3 sequence (DNA): TGTGCCAGCAGCGGGATGGGACTAGCGCTGCCCAAAAACATTCAGTACTTC. This encodes CASSGMGLALPKNIQYF.

This clonotype appeared a few times. The CDR3 sequence: CASSLGGGGADEQFF. In nucleotides, the CDR3 is TGCGCCAGCAGCCTGGGGGGCGGGGGGGCCGATGAGCAGTTCTTC. V and J are TRBV4-1 and TRBJ2-1, with 9 bases that match TRBD2. Trimming cost V 4 bases and J 8 bases; bases outside gene matches: 9. This CDR3 has 15 residues. CDR1 and CDR2 (germline): MGHRA, YSYEKL.

This sequence joins TRBV5-6 and TRBJ2-1, with unresolved D. The germline V gene has CDR1 SGHDT and CDR2 YYEEEE. The CDR3 covers 16 residues. Trimming pared 2 bases from V and 2 bases from J, leaving 14 bases between. The CDR3 spells CASSFDSISTYNEQFF. CDR3 DNA: TGTGCCAGCAGCTTCGATTCAATTTCCACCTACAATGAGCAGTTCTTC.

This clonotype was seen only a few times. This may come from a read error, since a much larger clone is one base off. This sequence joins TRBV7-9 and TRBJ2-7; D is tentatively TRBD1 or TRBD2 (6 bases each). The germline CDR1 and CDR2 sequences are SEHNR and FQNEAQ (reference sequence). Trimming cost V 5 bases and J 4 bases, with 18 bases left between them. The CDR3 length is 15 residues. The CDR3 loop is CASSAPLGGGYEQYF. The DNA of the CDR3 is TGTGCCAGCAGCGCCCCTCTGGGGGGCGGTTACGAGCAGTACTTC.